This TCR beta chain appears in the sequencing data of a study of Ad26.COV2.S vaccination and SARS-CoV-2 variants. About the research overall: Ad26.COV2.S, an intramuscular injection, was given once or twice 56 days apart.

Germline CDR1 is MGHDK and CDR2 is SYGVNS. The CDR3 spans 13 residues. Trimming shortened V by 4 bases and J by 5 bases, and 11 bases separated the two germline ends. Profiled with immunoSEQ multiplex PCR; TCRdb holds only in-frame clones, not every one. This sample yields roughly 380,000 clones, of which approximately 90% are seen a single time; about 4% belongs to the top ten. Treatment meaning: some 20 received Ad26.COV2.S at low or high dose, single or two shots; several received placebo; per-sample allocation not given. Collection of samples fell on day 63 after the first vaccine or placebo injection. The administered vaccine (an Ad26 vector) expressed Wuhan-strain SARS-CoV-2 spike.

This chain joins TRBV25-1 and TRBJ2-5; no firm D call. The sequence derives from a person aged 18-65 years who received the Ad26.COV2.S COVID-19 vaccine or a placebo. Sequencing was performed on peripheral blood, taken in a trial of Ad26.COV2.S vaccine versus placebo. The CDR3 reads CASSGRLTETQYF. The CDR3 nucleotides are TGTGCCAGCAGTGGGCGACTTACGGAGACCCAGTACTTC. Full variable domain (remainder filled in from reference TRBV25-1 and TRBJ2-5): EADIYQTPRYLVIGTGKKITLECSQTMGHDKMYWYQQDPGMELHLIHYSYGVNSTEKGDLSSESTVSRIRTEHFPLTLESARPSHTSQYLCASSGRLTETQYFGPGTRLLVL.